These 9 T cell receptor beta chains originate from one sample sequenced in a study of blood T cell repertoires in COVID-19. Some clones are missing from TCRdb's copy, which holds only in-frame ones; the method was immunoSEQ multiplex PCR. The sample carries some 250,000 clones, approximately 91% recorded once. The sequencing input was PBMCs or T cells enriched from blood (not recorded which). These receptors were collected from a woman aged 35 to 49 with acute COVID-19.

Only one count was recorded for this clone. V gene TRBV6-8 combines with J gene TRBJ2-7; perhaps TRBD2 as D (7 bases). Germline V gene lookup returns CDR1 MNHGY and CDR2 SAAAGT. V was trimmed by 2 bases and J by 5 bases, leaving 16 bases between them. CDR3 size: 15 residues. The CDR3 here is CASSYTGVGGHEQYF. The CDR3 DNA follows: TGTGCCAGCAGTTACACCGGGGTGGGGGGGCACGAGCAGTACTTC.

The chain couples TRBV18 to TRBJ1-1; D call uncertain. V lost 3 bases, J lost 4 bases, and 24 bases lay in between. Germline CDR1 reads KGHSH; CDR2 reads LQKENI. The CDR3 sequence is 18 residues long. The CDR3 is CASSPLRGDPYRGTEAFF. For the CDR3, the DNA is TGTGCCAGCTCACCCCTCCGGGGAGACCCGTACCGCGGCACTGAAGCTTTCTTT.

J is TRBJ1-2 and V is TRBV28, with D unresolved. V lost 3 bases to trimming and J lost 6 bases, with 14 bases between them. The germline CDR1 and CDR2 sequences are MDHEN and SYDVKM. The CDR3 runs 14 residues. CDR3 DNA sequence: TGTGCCAGCAGTTTGGGGAGGTCGAAGGATGGCTACACCTTC. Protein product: CASSLGRSKDGYTF.

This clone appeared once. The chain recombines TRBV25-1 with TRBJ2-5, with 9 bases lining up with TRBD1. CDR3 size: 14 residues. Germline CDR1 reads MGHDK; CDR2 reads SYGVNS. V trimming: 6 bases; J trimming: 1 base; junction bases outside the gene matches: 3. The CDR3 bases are TGTGCCAGCAGGGGACAGGGATTCCAAGAGACCCAGTACTTC. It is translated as CASRGQGFQETQYF.

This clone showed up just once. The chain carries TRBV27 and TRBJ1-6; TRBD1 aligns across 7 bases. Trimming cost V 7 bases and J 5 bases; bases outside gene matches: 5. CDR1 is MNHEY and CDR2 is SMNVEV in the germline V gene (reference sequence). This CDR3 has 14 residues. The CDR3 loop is CASTTGTDNSPLHF. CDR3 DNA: TGTGCCAGCACCACCGGGACAGATAATTCACCCCTCCACTTT.

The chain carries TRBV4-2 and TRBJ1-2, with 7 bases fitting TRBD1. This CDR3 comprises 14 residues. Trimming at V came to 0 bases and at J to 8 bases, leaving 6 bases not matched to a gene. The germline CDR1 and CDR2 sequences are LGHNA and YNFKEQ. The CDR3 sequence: CASSQDGGRGGYTF. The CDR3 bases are TGTGCCAGCAGCCAAGATGGGGGCAGGGGGGGCTACACCTTC.

The CDR3 protein is CASSQDRANEQFF. The CDR3 region has the DNA TGCGCCAGCAGCCAAGACAGGGCTAATGAGCAGTTCTTC. J is TRBJ2-1 and V is TRBV4-1; a weak D match, TRBD1 (5 bases). Deletions cut 0 bases from V and 7 bases from J, with 7 bases between. From germline, CDR1 is MGHRA and CDR2 YSYEKL. The CDR3 covers 13 residues.

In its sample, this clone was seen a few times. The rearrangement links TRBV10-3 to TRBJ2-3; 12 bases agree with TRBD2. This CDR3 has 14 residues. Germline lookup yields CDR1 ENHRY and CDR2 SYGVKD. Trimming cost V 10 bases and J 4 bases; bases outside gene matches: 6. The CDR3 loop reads CATRLAGVADTQYF. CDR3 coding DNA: TGTGCCACCAGACTAGCGGGGGTCGCAGATACGCAGTATTTT.

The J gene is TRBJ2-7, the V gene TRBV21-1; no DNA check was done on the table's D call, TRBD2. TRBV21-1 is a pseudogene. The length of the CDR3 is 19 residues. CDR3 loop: CASSKALLAGGPSQYEQYF. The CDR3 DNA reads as TGTGCCAGCAGCAAAGCGCTACTAGCGGGAGGGCCAAGCCAATACGAGCAGTACTTC.